The next 2 T cell receptor beta chains were all read from a single sample in a study of T cell changes during pregnancy in multiple sclerosis. Assay: immunoSEQ multiplex PCR; the TCRdb copy retains only in-frame clones and omits some. Of 65,000 to 95,000 clones listed, about 93% were seen once; the top ten hold 2% to 3%. The sample was peripheral blood, taken after pregnancy. These receptors all stem from a female donor in good health, enrolled as a control in a pregnancy study.

This clone appeared once. V usage is TRBV9 and J usage is TRBJ2-2; TRBD2 agrees at 7 bases. The V gene's germline CDR1 is SGDLS and CDR2 YYNGEE. Trimming took 4 bases from V and 1 from J; bases not matched to a gene: 7. CDR3 size: 16 residues. The CDR3 nucleotides read TGTGCCAGCAGCAGATCCCCTAGCGGGAACACCGGGGAGCTGTTTTTT. It yields the protein CASSRSPSGNTGELFF. Full variable domain (missing parts from reference TRBV9 and TRBJ2-2): DSGVTQTPKHLITATGQRVTLRCSPRSGDLSVYWYQQSLDQGLQFLIQYYNGEERAKGNILERFSAQQFPDLHSELNLSSLELGDSALYFCASSRSPSGNTGELFFGEGSRLTVL.

The CDR3 here is CASRARQAQETQYF. CDR3 bases: TGTGCCAGCAGGGCGCGACAGGCACAAGAGACCCAGTACTTC. This chain connects TRBV2 to TRBJ2-5; a possible D gene is TRBD1 (6 bases). Trimming took 6 bases from V and 2 from J, leaving 13 bases between them. The CDR3 extends over 14 amino acids. Germline-derived CDR1 and CDR2 are SNHLY and FYNNEI. Together with reference TRBV2 and TRBJ2-5, the CDR3 gives the full variable domain: EPEVTQTPSHQVTQMGQEVILRCVPISNHLYFYWYRQILGQKVEFLVSFYNNEISEKSEIFDDQFSVERPDGSNFTLKIRSTKLEDSAMYFCASRARQAQETQYFGPGTRLLVL.